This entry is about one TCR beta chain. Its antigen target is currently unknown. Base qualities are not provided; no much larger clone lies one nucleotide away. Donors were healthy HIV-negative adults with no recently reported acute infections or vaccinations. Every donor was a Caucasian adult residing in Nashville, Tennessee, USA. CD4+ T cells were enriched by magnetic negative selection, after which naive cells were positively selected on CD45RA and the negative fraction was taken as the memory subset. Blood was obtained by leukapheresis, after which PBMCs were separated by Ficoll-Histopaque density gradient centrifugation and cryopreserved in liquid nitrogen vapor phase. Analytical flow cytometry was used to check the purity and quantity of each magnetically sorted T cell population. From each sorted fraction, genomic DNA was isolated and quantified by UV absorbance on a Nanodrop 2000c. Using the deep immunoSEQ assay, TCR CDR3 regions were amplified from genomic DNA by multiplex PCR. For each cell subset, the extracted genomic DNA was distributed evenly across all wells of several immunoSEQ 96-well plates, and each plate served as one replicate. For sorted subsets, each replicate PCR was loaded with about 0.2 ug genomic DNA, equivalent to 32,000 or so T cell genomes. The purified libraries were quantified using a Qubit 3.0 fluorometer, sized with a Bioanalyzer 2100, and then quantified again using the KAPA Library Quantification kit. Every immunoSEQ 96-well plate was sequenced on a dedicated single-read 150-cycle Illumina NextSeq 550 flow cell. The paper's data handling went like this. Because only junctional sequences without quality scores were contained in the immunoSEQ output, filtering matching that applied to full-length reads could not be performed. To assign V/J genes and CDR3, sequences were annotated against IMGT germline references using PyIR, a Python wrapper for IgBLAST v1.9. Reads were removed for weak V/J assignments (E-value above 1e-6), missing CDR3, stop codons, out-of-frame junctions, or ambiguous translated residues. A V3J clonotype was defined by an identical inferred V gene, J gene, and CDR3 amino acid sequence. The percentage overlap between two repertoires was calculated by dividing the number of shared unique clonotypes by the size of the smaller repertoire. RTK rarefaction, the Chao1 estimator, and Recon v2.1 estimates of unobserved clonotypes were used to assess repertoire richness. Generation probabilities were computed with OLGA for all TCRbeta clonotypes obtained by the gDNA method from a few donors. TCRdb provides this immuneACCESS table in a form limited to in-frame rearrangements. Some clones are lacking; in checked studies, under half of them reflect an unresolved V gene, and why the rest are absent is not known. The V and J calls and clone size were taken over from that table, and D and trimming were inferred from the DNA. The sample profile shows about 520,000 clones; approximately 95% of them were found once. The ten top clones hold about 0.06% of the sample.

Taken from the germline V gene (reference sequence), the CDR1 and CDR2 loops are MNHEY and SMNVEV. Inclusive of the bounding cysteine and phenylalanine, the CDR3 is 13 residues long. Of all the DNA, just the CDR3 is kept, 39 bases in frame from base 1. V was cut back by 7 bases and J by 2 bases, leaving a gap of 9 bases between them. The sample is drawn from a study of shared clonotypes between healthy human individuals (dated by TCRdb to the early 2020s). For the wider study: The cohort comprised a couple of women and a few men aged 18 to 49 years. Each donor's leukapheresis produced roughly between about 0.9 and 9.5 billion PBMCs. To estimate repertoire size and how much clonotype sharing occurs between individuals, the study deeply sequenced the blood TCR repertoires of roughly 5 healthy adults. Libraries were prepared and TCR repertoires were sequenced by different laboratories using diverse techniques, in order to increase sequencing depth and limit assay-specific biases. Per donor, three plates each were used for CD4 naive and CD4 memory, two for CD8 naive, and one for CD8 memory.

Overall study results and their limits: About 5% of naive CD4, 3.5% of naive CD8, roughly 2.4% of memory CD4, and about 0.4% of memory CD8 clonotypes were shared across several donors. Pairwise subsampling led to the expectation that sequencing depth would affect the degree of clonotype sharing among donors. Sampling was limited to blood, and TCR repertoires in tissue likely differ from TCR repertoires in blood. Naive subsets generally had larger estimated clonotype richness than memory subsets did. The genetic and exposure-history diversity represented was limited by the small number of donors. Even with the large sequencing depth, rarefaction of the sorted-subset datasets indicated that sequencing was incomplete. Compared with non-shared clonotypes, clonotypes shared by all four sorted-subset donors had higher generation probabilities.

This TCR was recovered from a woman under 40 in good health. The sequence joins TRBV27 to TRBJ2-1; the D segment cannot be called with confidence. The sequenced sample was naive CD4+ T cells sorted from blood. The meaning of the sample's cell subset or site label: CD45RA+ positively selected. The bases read TGTGCCAGCAAGAAGACGACCTACAATGAGCAGTTCTTC. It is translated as CASKKTTYNEQFF.